The 3 T cell receptor beta chains in this list originate from one sample, sequenced in a study of blood T cell repertoires in COVID-19. Libraries were prepared by immunoSEQ multiplex PCR; TCRdb keeps only in-frame clonotypes and omits some of them. Of roughly 40,000 clones listed, around 77% are singletons. Sequencing input: peripheral blood. Source of these receptors: a woman older than 75 with acute or convalescent COVID-19.

The chain joins TRBV5-1 to TRBJ2-3; D may be TRBD1 (6 bases). V dropped 4 bases and J dropped 14 bases, with 20 bases sitting between them. The CDR3 sequence is 13 residues long. Germline V gene sequence: CDR1 SGHRS, CDR2 YFSETQ. The CDR3: CASSPGQFPRWYF. The DNA of the CDR3 is TGCGCCAGCAGCCCAGGACAGTTCCCCCGGTGGTATTTT.

The rearrangement uses TRBV19 and TRBJ1-5; D gene ambiguous. V lost 3 bases and J 9 bases, leaving 18 bases between the germline ends. CDR3 length: 15 amino acids. Germline CDR1 LNHDA, CDR2 SQIVND (reference sequence). CDR3 amino acids: CASSIGLVEGRPQHF. CDR3 nucleotides: TGTGCCAGTAGTATTGGTCTTGTGGAAGGGAGGCCCCAGCATTTT.

The genes are TRBV5-6 and TRBJ1-1; D gene unclear. CDR1 and CDR2 from the germline V gene are SGHDT and YYEEEE. V was clipped by 0 bases and J by 4 bases, with 16 bases between them. CDR3 length: 16 residues. The CDR3 region is CASSLEGRDPFTEAFF. The CDR3 region has the DNA TGTGCCAGCAGCTTGGAGGGCCGGGATCCGTTCACTGAAGCTTTCTTT.